These 25 T cell receptor beta chains came from one sample sequenced in a study of response to subunit inactivated influenza vaccine. In TCRdb, the RT-PCR reads were re-called with MiXCR into one record per CDR3 protein. This sample yields around 200,000 distinct CDR3 sequences, of which 13% to 15% are seen a single time; about a quarter belongs to the top ten. Sample: CD8+ T cells sorted from PBMCs, taken roughly 5 days after vaccination. The receptors were sampled from a man between 50 and 59 years old who received an inactivated influenza vaccine.

A few counts support this clonotype. The chain links TRBV29-1 to TRBJ2-1; no clear D. The V end lost 6 bases, the J end lost 0 bases, and 12 bases lay between the germline ends. This CDR3 is 14 amino acids long. The germline V gene has CDR1 SQVTM and CDR2 ANQGSEA. The CDR3 DNA reads TGCAGCGTGGGCTCAGCCAACTCCTACAATGAGCAGTTCTTC. Protein product: CSVGSANSYNEQFF.

Only a few counts were recorded for this clonotype. The chain uses TRBV6-1 and TRBJ2-1; D gene unclear. This CDR3 comprises 15 residues. Trimming stripped 6 bases from V and 2 bases from J, with 14 bases between. CDR1 is MNHNS, CDR2 SASEGT, per germline. The CDR3 spells CASSKAPTPYNEQFF. The CDR3 nucleotides are TGTGCCAGCAGCAAAGCGCCAACCCCCTACAATGAGCAGTTCTTC.

The gene calls are TRBV28 and TRBJ2-7, with 7 bases matching TRBD1. The CDR3 has 15 residues. Germline lookup yields CDR1 MDHEN and CDR2 SYDVKM. The V segment lost 6 bases and the J segment 4 bases; nucleotides outside the gene matches: 12. CDR3 nucleotide sequence: TGTGCCAGCAGACCGAACAGGGGCACGGATTACGAGCAGTACTTC. Protein sequence: CASRPNRGTDYEQYF.

This clonotype has more than one count but fewer than ten. V gene TRBV11-3 combines with J gene TRBJ2-2; a possible D gene is TRBD1 (6 bases). Germline CDR1 reads SGHNT; CDR2 reads YENEEA. V lost 5 bases, J lost 3 bases, and 16 bases lay in between. The CDR3 is 16 residues long. This chain's CDR3 is CASSASMGQHTGELFF. For the CDR3, the DNA is TGTGCCAGCAGCGCTAGTATGGGACAACACACCGGGGAGCTGTTTTTT.

This clonotype was counted only a few times. As DNA, the CDR3 is TGTGCCAGCAGCTCACAGGGATGGGAGCAGTACTTC. Amino acid sequence: CASSSQGWEQYF. The rearrangement joins TRBV7-9 to TRBJ2-7, with D possibly being TRBD1 (6 bases). Germline CDR1 SEHNR, CDR2 FQNEAQ (reference sequence). The V and J ends lost 4 bases and 7 bases respectively, with 11 bases between them. The CDR3 contains 12 residues.

Only a few counts were recorded for this clonotype. J is TRBJ2-5 and V is TRBV27; 9 nucleotides align to TRBD1. With 2 bases clipped from V and 4 bases from J, the junction kept 5 bases outside the gene matches. Germline assignment: CDR1 MNHEY and CDR2 SMNVEV (reference sequence). CDR3 length equals 15 residues. The CDR3 region is CASSLTRTGVETQYF. The DNA for the CDR3 is TGTGCCAGCAGTTTAACCCGGACAGGGGTAGAGACCCAGTACTTC.

This clonotype was seen only a few times. The J gene is TRBJ2-1, the V gene TRBV5-1; the match to TRBD1 covers 7 bases. Germline V gene sequence: CDR1 SGHRS, CDR2 YFSETQ. With 3 bases clipped from V and 7 bases from J, the junction kept 13 bases outside the gene matches. The CDR3 is 16 amino acids. The CDR3 nucleotides read TGCGCCAGCAGCTGGAAACAGGGGCTCCCAGGAAATGAGCAGTTCTTC. Translation: CASSWKQGLPGNEQFF.

This chain links TRBV27 with TRBJ2-7; possible D gene TRBD1, 5 bases. The length of the CDR3 is 13 residues. CDR1 and CDR2 from the germline V gene are MNHEY and SMNVEV (reference sequence). The V and J ends lost 4 bases and 4 bases respectively, with 11 bases between them. In nucleotides, the CDR3 is TGTGCCAGCAGTTGGGGCCAGATTTACGAGCAGTACTTC. Encoded protein: CASSWGQIYEQYF.

In its sample, this clonotype was seen a few times. The J gene is TRBJ2-3, the V gene TRBV12-3 or TRBV12-4; 10 positions match TRBD1. This CDR3 comprises 15 residues. The ends lost 4 bases at V and 0 bases at J; junction bases unmatched: 1. CDR3 coding DNA: TGTGCCAGCAGTTGGGACAGGGGCAGCACAGATACGCAGTATTTT. It translates to CASSWDRGSTDTQYF.

A few counts support this clonotype. The V call is TRBV19, the J call TRBJ2-4; no definite D call. V dropped 1 base and J dropped 8 bases, with 9 bases sitting between them. Looked up from germline, CDR1 is LNHDA and CDR2 is SQIVND (reference sequence). The CDR3 consists of 13 residues. CDR3 DNA: TGTGCCAGTAGTATAGTTTGGTTAGACATTCAGTACTTC. It is translated as CASSIVWLDIQYF.

This clonotype was counted only a few times. This rearrangement joins TRBV10-3 to TRBJ2-7, with a possible D match to TRBD1 (5 bases). In germline, CDR1 is ENHRY, CDR2 SYGVKD. Trimming cost V 3 bases and J 5 bases, with 14 bases left between them. This CDR3 is built from 14 residues. CDR3 region: CAISDPAGYHEQYF. The CDR3, as DNA: TGTGCCATCAGTGACCCCGCAGGGTACCACGAGCAGTACTTC.

This clonotype occurred a few times. The V call is TRBV12-3 or TRBV12-4, the J call TRBJ2-2; TRBD1 matches at 9 bases. V was pared by 7 bases and J by 1 base, with 1 base of the junction left unmatched. The CDR3 runs to 14 residues. CDR3 bases: TGTGCCAGCACGGGACAGGGGAACACCGGGGAGCTGTTTTTT. It yields the protein CASTGQGNTGELFF.

The V and J genes are TRBV6-4 and TRBJ1-1; D might be TRBD1 (6 bases). This CDR3 is 13 amino acids long. The V end was cut by 5 bases, the J end by 4 bases, with 11 bases between. The germline CDR1 and CDR2 sequences are MRHNA and SNTAGT. The CDR3 coding sequence is TGTGCCAGCAGTCCCAGGGGAGGCACTGAAGCTTTCTTT. Translation: CASSPRGGTEAFF.

The rearrangement joins TRBV4-2 to TRBJ1-5; 7 positions agree with TRBD1. The CDR3 consists of 15 residues. The germline gives CDR1 LGHNA, CDR2 YNFKEQ. Losses at the gene ends were 3 bases for V and 7 bases for J; bases not matched to a gene: 9. CDR3 nucleotide sequence: TGTGCCAGCAGCCAGGAAGACAGGGTGGAACAGCCCCAGCATTTT. It yields the protein CASSQEDRVEQPQHF.

The chain combines TRBV6-1 with TRBJ2-7, with 10 nucleotides matching TRBD1. V trimming: 0 bases; J trimming: 3 bases; junction bases outside the gene matches: 5. The germline V gene has CDR1 MNHNS and CDR2 SASEGT. This CDR3 contains 16 residues. CDR3 region: CASSEALGTGDYEQYF. CDR3 sequence (DNA): TGTGCCAGCAGTGAAGCCTTAGGGACAGGGGACTACGAGCAGTACTTC.

This clonotype came up a few times. The chain links TRBV28 to TRBJ2-7; weak D call: TRBD2 (5 bases). The CDR3 consists of 13 residues. The germline CDR1 and CDR2 sequences are MDHEN and SYDVKM. Trimming removed 10 bases from V and 9 bases from J, with 22 bases in between. CDR3 region: CAIQGPERMVQYF. The CDR3 nucleotides are TGTGCCATCCAAGGACCTGAGCGGATGGTGCAGTACTTC.

The chain is built from TRBV28 and TRBJ2-5; 8 bases are a match to TRBD1. Germline V gene sequence: CDR1 MDHEN, CDR2 SYDVKM. The CDR3 is 14 amino acids. J gave up 3 bases and V 4 bases, and 4 bases lay outside the gene matches. This chain's CDR3 is CASSSRQGKETQYF. Written as DNA, the CDR3 is TGTGCCAGCAGTTCCAGACAGGGGAAAGAGACCCAGTACTTC.

This clonotype was counted at least ten times. The junction shows a germline mismatch at one end, possibly a read error. The V and J genes are TRBV7-7 and TRBJ2-3; 11 bases are shared with TRBD2. Germline V CDR1 and CDR2: SSHAT, FNYEAQ (reference sequence). This CDR3 region has 15 residues. The CDR3, as DNA: TGTGCTAGCAGCTTAGCGGGGGGGCCAACAGATACGCAGTATTTT. Translating it yields CASSLAGGPTDTQYF.

This clonotype turned up a few times. V and J are TRBV5-1 and TRBJ1-2, with TRBD1 matching 9 bases. This CDR3 is built from 15 residues. CDR1 is SGHRS and CDR2 is YFSETQ in the germline V gene. Unmatched junction bases numbered 8, after V lost 4 bases and J lost 4 bases. Written as DNA, the CDR3 is TGCGCCAGCAGCCAAACCGGGACAGGGATCTATGGCTACACCTTC. Its protein is CASSQTGTGIYGYTF.

CDR3 bases: TGTGCCAGCAGCTTAGGGGCTACAGATACGCAGTATTTT. This encodes CASSLGATDTQYF. The V gene is TRBV11-2, the J gene TRBJ2-3, with D uncertain. Germline CDR1 is SGHAT and CDR2 is FQNNGV. V was shortened by 1 base and J by 3 bases, with 5 bases between the two germline ends. The CDR3 is made up of 13 amino acids.

This clonotype appeared a few times. The CDR3 protein is CASSVGDFSYNEQFF. CDR3 DNA sequence: TGTGCCAGCAGCGTAGGAGACTTCTCCTACAATGAGCAGTTCTTC. This chain links TRBV9 with TRBJ2-1; D gene unclear. The V end was cut by 0 bases, the J end by 0 bases, with 7 bases between. There are 15 residues in the CDR3. Germline values: CDR1 SGDLS, CDR2 YYNGEE.

This clonotype was seen more than once but under ten times. V is TRBV25-1 and J is TRBJ2-1; 15 bases align to TRBD2. Per the germline V gene, CDR1 is MGHDK and CDR2 is SYGVNS. The CDR3 has 19 amino acids. V dropped 5 bases and J dropped 2; count of bases not matched to a gene: 10. Written as DNA, the CDR3 is TGTGCCAGCAGTAGGGGACTAGCGGGAGGAATCCTCGCCTACAATGAGCAGTTCTTC. This translates into CASSRGLAGGILAYNEQFF.

This clonotype was recorded a few times. The chain carries TRBV7-9 and TRBJ2-7; 8 bases fit TRBD1. V trimming: 6 bases; J trimming: 3 bases; junction bases outside the gene matches: 7. The CDR3 totals 14 residues. CDR1 is SEHNR and CDR2 is FQNEAQ in the germline V gene (reference sequence). The CDR3 nucleotides are TGTGCCAGCAGTTATCTTACAGGGGGCTACGAGCAGTACTTC. It encodes CASSYLTGGYEQYF.

This sequence joins TRBV15 and TRBJ2-3, with 9 nucleotides matching TRBD2. Trimming took 0 bases from V and 2 from J; bases not matched to a gene: 9. Germline assignment: CDR1 LNHNV and CDR2 YYDKDF (reference sequence). The CDR3 runs 18 residues. CDR3 residues: CATSRDRNSGGYTDTQYF. The CDR3 DNA sequence: TGTGCCACCAGCAGAGATCGGAATAGCGGGGGATACACAGATACGCAGTATTTT.

This clonotype was seen only a few times. V is TRBV12-3 or TRBV12-4 and J is TRBJ1-1, with D possibly being TRBD1 (6 bases). Trimming removed 7 bases at V and 4 bases at J, with 10 bases between. This CDR3 region has 12 residues. CDR3 sequence (DNA): TGTGCCAGCACGGGACAAGGCACTGAAGCTTTCTTT. Protein sequence: CASTGQGTEAFF.